This is a list of T cell receptor beta chains from one sample in a study of OX40 agonist ivuxolimab in advanced cancers. TCRdb's table, derived via immunoSEQ multiplex PCR, lists solely in-frame clones and lacks some. The repertoire includes approximately 24,000 clones, 84% of them detected once, and about 16% sits in the top ten. Sequences were derived from CD4+ or CD8+ T cells sorted from blood, sampled in a trial of the OX40 agonist ivuxolimab. The source of these receptors is an adult with an advanced solid tumor such as melanoma, head and neck, liver or kidney cancer. The CDR3 runs from the conserved cysteine through the conserved F or W. A D gene is named only where the DNA matches it firmly. Clone size is not always given. Where it is, it says once, few, many or a class for expanded clones.

v_gene	d_gene	j_gene	abundance	CDR3nt	CDR3aa
TRBV5-4	TRBD1	TRBJ1-2	once	TGCGCCAGCAGCCAAGATGGTACAGGGGGCGCAGACTATGGCTACACCTTC	CASSQDGTGGADYGYTF
TRBV2	.	TRBJ1-6	.	TGTGCCAGCAGGGAGCAGGCCACAGGCAATTCACCCCTCCACTTT	CASREQATGNSPLHF
TRBV7-6	TRBD1	TRBJ2-7	few	TGTGCCAGCAGCGGGACCGGGACAGACTCCTACGAGCAGTACTTC	CASSGTGTDSYEQYF
TRBV21-1	.	TRBJ2-7	few	TGTGCCAGCAGCAAAGATCCAGGCTACGAGCAGTACTTC	CASSKDPGYEQYF
TRBV27	TRBD1	TRBJ1-5	.	TGTGCCAGTAGGGACAGGGGCAATCAGCCCCAGCATTTT	CASRDRGNQPQHF
TRBV5-3	TRBD1	TRBJ1-4	once	TGTGCCAGAAGCGCCCTCCGGGACAGGGTGCCTGAAGAGGAAAAACTGTTTTTT	CARSALRDRVPEEEKLFF
TRBV5-6	.	TRBJ1-2	.	TGTGCCAGCAGCTCGGGACCAGCCTTTGGCTACACCTTC	CASSSGPAFGYTF
TRBV7-2	.	TRBJ1-1	.	TGTGCCAGCAGCTTAGAAGTGAACACTGAAGCTTTCTTT	CASSLEVNTEAFF
TRBV9	.	TRBJ2-3	.	TGTGCCAGCAGCGTAGCCAGAGCTAGCACAGATACGCAGTATTTT	CASSVARASTDTQYF
TRBV11-3	TRBD2	TRBJ2-1	.	TGTGCCAGCAGCTCTGGACTAGCGGGAGGGCCCTACAATGAGCAGTTCTTC	CASSSGLAGGPYNEQFF
TRBV27	TRBD1	TRBJ2-3	.	TGTGCCAGCAGTTTCGGACAGGGGGCTTTGGCAGATACGCAGTATTTT	CASSFGQGALADTQYF
TRBV6-5	.	TRBJ2-7	once	TGTGCCAGCAGTATCTCCGGGACCCCCACCTACGAGCAGTACTTC	CASSISGTPTYEQYF
TRBV19	TRBD2	TRBJ2-3	.	TGTGCCAGCAGAGACAGCGGGGGGGCATCGGATACGCAGTATTTT	CASRDSGGASDTQYF
TRBV5-4	.	TRBJ1-6	.	TGTGCCAGCAGCTCAGACGTCCTATCCTCACCCCTCCACTTT	CASSSDVLSSPLHF
TRBV6-1	.	TRBJ2-1	.	TGTGCCAGCAGTGAAGTTCGGGTCTCGCAGTTCTTC	CASSEVRVSQFF
TRBV15	.	TRBJ2-1	.	TGTGCCACCAGCAGCTACAATGAGCAGTTCTTC	CATSSYNEQFF
TRBV2	TRBD1	TRBJ2-7	.	TGTGCCAGCCTCCTGACAGGGAGCTCCTACGAGCAGTACTTC	CASLLTGSSYEQYF